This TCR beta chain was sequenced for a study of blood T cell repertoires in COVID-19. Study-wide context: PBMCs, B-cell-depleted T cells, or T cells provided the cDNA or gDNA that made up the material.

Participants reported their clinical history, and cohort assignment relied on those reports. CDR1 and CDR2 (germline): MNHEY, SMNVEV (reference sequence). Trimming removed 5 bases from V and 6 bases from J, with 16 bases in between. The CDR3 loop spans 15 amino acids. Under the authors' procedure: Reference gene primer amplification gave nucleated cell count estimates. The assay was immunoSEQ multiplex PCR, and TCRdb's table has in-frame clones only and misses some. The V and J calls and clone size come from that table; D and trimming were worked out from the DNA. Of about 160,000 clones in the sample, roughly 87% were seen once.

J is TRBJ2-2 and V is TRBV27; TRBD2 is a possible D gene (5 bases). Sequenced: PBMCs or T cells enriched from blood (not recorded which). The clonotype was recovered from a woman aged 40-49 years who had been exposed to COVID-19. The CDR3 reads CASSLSQLVSGELFF. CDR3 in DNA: TGTGCCAGCAGTCTTTCCCAACTAGTATCCGGGGAGCTGTTTTTT.